This entry lists 14 T cell receptor beta chains sequenced from one sample in a study of cytomegalovirus exposure and HLA in healthy donors. Primers: 60 Vbeta forward and 13 Jbeta reverse. Measured with immunoSEQ multiplex PCR; TCRdb has only the in-frame clones, and not every one. The sample holds roughly 140,000 clones, approximately 84% seen once. Sequencing used PBMCs. These receptors were obtained from a woman aged 60-75 years in good health and CMV-seropositive.

This rearrangement joins TRBV27 to TRBJ2-7, with TRBD1 identical over 9 bases. The CDR3 loop spans 14 amino acids. Trimming took 4 bases from V and 5 from J; bases not matched to a gene: 6. Germline values: CDR1 MNHEY, CDR2 SMNVEV (reference sequence). The CDR3 DNA reads as TGTGCCAGCAGTTCGGGGACAGGGAGCCACGAGCAGTACTTC. Its translation is CASSSGTGSHEQYF.

The V and J genes are TRBV19 and TRBJ2-5, with TRBD2 matching over 9 bases. In germline, CDR1 is LNHDA, CDR2 SQIVND (reference sequence). The CDR3 has 19 residues. The V gene end was trimmed by 5 bases and the J gene end by 4 bases; junction bases not matched to a gene: 20. The CDR3 region has the DNA TGTGCCAGTAGTCCCCACAGTGAAGGGCTAGCGGGACTGTCAGAGACCCAGTACTTC. Translated, it gives CASSPHSEGLAGLSETQYF.

The chain uses TRBV27 and TRBJ1-2; the D gene is possibly TRBD1 (6 bases). Trimming cost V 6 bases and J 0 bases, with 20 bases left between them. The CDR3 consists of 17 residues. Germline-derived CDR1 and CDR2 are MNHEY and SMNVEV (reference sequence). CDR3 sequence (DNA): TGTGCCAGCAGACCCATAGACAGGTTCGTAGCTAACTATGGCTACACCTTC. This sequence encodes CASRPIDRFVANYGYTF.

The gene calls are TRBV28 and TRBJ2-7, with 7 bases identical to TRBD1. The trim removed 4 bases at V and 5 bases at J, leaving 2 bases unmatched. The length of the CDR3 is 12 residues. CDR1 and CDR2 from the germline V gene are MDHEN and SYDVKM. The CDR3 here is CASSSQGNEQYF. In DNA, the CDR3 is TGTGCCAGCAGTTCACAGGGGAACGAGCAGTACTTC. The full variable domain, completed using reference TRBV28 and TRBJ2-7, is DVKVTQSSRYLVKRTGEKVFLECVQDMDHENMFWYRQDPGLGLRLIYFSYDVKMKEKGDIPEGYSVSREKKERFSLILESASTNQTSMYLCASSSQGNEQYFGPGTRLTVT.

This clone turned up a few times. The gene calls are TRBV6-6 and TRBJ2-2, with TRBD1 matching over 9 bases. V shed 8 bases, J shed 4 bases, and the junction held 5 bases outside the gene matches. The CDR3 spans 14 residues. CDR1 is MNHNY, CDR2 SVGAGI, per germline (reference sequence). DNA of the CDR3: TGTGCCAGCGGCTCGACAGGGGGCACCGGGGAGCTGTTTTTT. Its translation is CASGSTGGTGELFF.

The chain couples TRBV6-1 to TRBJ2-7; a possible D gene is TRBD1 (6 bases). Germline V gene data show CDR1 as MNHNS and CDR2 as SASEGT. The CDR3 covers 16 residues. Trimming removed 4 bases from V and 2 bases from J, with 18 bases in between. The CDR3 DNA sequence: TGTGCCAGCAGTGGGGCCAGACAGGCCCACCCCTACGAGCAGTACTTC. Translation: CASSGARQAHPYEQYF.

The V and J genes are TRBV9 and TRBJ2-7; TRBD2 matches at 7 bases. Germline CDR1 reads SGDLS; CDR2 reads YYNGEE. This CDR3 is 15 amino acids long. With 3 bases clipped from V and 5 bases from J, the junction kept 11 bases outside the gene matches. CDR3 residues: CASSALGGGPNEQYF. The DNA of the CDR3 is TGTGCCAGCAGCGCCCTCGGGGGAGGGCCCAACGAGCAGTACTTC.

This clone was observed a handful of times. This sequence joins TRBV2 and TRBJ1-4, with D possibly matching TRBD1 (6 bases). Germline-derived CDR1 and CDR2 are SNHLY and FYNNEI. CDR3 length: 13 amino acids. Deletions cut 9 bases from V and 7 bases from J, with 15 bases between. The CDR3 DNA sequence: TGTGCCAGAAGGGGGAGGGCGGGTGAAAAACTGTTTTTT. This sequence encodes CARRGRAGEKLFF.

CDR3 DNA: TGTGCCAGCCGCGCTTGGACTAATGAAAAACTGTTTTTT. Residues: CASRAWTNEKLFF. V gene TRBV11-2 combines with J gene TRBJ1-4, with unresolved D. The CDR3 contains 13 residues. Per the germline V gene, CDR1 is SGHAT and CDR2 is FQNNGV. Trimming removed 8 bases from V and 2 bases from J, with 9 bases in between. The full variable domain, rest sourced from reference TRBV11-2 and TRBJ1-4, is EAGVAQSPRYKIIEKRQSVAFWCNPISGHATLYWYQQILGQGPKLLIQFQNNGVVDDSQLPKDRFSAERLKGVDSTLKIQPAKLEDSAVYLCASRAWTNEKLFFGSGTQLSVL.

Only one count was recorded for this clone. This chain joins TRBV30 and TRBJ1-2; D possibly corresponds to TRBD1 (6 bases). Germline lookup yields CDR1 GTSNPN and CDR2 SVGIG (reference sequence). Trimming pared 2 bases from V and 8 bases from J, leaving 12 bases between. The length of the CDR3 is 12 residues. The CDR3 spells CAWSSGARGYTF. CDR3 coding DNA: TGTGCCTGGAGTTCAGGGGCGCGGGGCTACACCTTC.

This clone occurred a few times. The same CDR3 can be traced to other DNA sequences in this sample. The chain employs TRBV6-5 and TRBJ1-5, with 9 bases fitting TRBD1. The CDR3 contains 13 residues. The ends lost 6 bases at V and 5 bases at J; junction bases unmatched: 2. Germline V gene sequence: CDR1 MNHEY, CDR2 SVGAGI. The CDR3 protein is CASSRDRDQPQHF. In nucleotides, the CDR3 is TGTGCCAGCAGCCGGGACAGGGATCAGCCCCAGCATTTT.

The chain joins TRBV28 to TRBJ2-1, with a weak D call TRBD2 (6 bases). The length of the CDR3 is 14 residues. Germline CDR1 reads MDHEN; CDR2 reads SYDVKM. The V end lost 4 bases, the J end lost 5 bases, and 12 bases lay between the germline ends. The CDR3 is CASSSPGLNNEQFF. The CDR3 region has the DNA TGTGCCAGCAGTTCCCCGGGACTCAACAATGAGCAGTTCTTC. Drawing the rest from reference TRBV28 and TRBJ2-1, the complete variable domain is DVKVTQSSRYLVKRTGEKVFLECVQDMDHENMFWYRQDPGLGLRLIYFSYDVKMKEKGDIPEGYSVSREKKERFSLILESASTNQTSMYLCASSSPGLNNEQFFGPGTRLTVL.

The chain couples TRBV2 to TRBJ2-5; possibly TRBD2 for D (5 bases). Germline V CDR1 and CDR2: SNHLY, FYNNEI. The V gene lost 1 base and the J gene lost 5 bases, with 14 bases spanning the gap. The CDR3 is 15 residues long. The CDR3 DNA follows: TGTGCCAGCAGTGAAGATCTAGCTGGTGGGGAGACCCAGTACTTC. Translation: CASSEDLAGGETQYF.

The chain is built from TRBV29-1 and TRBJ2-7, with 7 bases fitting TRBD2. The CDR3 is 14 residues long. The germline V gene has CDR1 SQVTM and CDR2 ANQGSEA. Losses at the gene ends were 8 bases for V and 7 bases for J; bases not matched to a gene: 17. In nucleotides, the CDR3 is TGCAGCACAACAGGCGGGGGTTCGGTCGGGGAGCAGTACTTC. Translating gives CSTTGGGSVGEQYF.